This T cell receptor beta chain appears in the sequencing data of a study of OX40 agonist ivuxolimab in advanced cancers. Overall study: Partial responses were seen in three patients, one with hepatocellular carcinoma and two with cutaneous melanoma. Whole-study findings and limits: Some nonresponders additionally presented with little normalized T-cell clonal expansion.

Profiling relied on immunoSEQ multiplex PCR, and the TCRdb table lists in-frame clones only, not all of them. The sample has approximately 56,000 clones; 81% are singletons. A remark on this clone: Its antigen is undetermined.

The TCR sequence derives from an adult with an advanced solid tumor such as melanoma, head and neck, liver or kidney cancer. Here the sequenced sample was CD4+ or CD8+ T cells sorted from blood, taken in a trial of the OX40 agonist ivuxolimab.

In DNA, the CDR3 is TGCGCCAGCAGCGGCTCTGGCCCCACAAAGCGCTACGAGCAGTACTTC. Protein sequence: CASSGSGPTKRYEQYF. The chain combines TRBV5-1 with TRBJ2-7; D gene unclear. V was clipped by 4 bases and J by 3 bases, with 20 bases between them. The germline V gene has CDR1 SGHRS and CDR2 YFSETQ. This CDR3 contains 16 residues.